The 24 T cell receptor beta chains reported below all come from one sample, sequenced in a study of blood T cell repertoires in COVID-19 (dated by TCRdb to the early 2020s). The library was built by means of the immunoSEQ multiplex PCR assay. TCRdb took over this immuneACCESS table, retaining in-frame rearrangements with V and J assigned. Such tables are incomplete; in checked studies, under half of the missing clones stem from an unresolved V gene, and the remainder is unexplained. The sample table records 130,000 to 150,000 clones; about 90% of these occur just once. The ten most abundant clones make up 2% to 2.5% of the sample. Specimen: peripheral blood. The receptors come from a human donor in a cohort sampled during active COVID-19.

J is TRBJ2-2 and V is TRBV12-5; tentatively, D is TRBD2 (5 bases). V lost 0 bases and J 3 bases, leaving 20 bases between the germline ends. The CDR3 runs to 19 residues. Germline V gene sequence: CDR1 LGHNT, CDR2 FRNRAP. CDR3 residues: CASGLVRGTWGEDTGELFF. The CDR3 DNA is TGTGCTAGTGGTTTGGTACGAGGTACATGGGGAGAGGACACCGGGGAGCTGTTTTTT.

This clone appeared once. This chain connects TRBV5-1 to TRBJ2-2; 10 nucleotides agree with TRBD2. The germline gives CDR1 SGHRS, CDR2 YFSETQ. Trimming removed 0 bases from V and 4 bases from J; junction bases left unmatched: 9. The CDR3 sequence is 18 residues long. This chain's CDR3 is CASSLEELAGSTTGELFF. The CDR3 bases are TGCGCCAGCAGCTTGGAGGAACTAGCGGGAAGTACCACCGGGGAGCTGTTTTTT.

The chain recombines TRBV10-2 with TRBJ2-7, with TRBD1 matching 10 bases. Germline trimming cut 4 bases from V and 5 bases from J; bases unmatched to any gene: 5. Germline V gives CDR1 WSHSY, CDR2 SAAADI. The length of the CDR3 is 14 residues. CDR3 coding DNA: TGCGCCAGCAGTGGGACAGGGGGAATCGACGAGCAGTACTTC. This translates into CASSGTGGIDEQYF.

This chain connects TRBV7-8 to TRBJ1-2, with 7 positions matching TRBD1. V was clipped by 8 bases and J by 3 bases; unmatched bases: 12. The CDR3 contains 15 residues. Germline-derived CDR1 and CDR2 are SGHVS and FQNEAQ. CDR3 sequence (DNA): TGTGCCAGCGGACCCCTCGACAGGGCCGACTATGGCTACACCTTC. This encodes CASGPLDRADYGYTF.

The CDR3 sequence: CASSQDVTGEAFF. As DNA, the CDR3 is TGTGCCAGCAGCCAAGATGTCACAGGTGAGGCTTTCTTT. The V call is TRBV3-1 (or the pseudogene TRBV3-2), the J call TRBJ1-1, with D tentatively TRBD1 (5 bases). The CDR3 is 13 residues long. The germline gives CDR1 LGHDT, CDR2 YNNKEL (reference sequence). Trimming removed 0 bases from V and 11 bases from J, with 13 bases in between.

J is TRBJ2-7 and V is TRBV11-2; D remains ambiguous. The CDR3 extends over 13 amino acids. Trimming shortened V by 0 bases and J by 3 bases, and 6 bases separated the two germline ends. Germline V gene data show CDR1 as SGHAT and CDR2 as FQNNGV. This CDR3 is CASSLDRGYEQYF. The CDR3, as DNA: TGTGCCAGCAGCTTAGATAGAGGCTACGAGCAGTACTTC.

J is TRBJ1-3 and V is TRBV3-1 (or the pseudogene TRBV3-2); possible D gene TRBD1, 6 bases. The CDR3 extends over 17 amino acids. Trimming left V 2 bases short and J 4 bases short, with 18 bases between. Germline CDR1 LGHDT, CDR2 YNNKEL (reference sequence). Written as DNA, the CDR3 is TGTGCCAGCAGCCAATCTCCAGCCAGGGGCGTGGGAAACACCATATATTTT. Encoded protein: CASSQSPARGVGNTIYF.

The CDR3 region is CASSFLGQGGGETQYF. CDR3 nucleotides: TGTGCCAGCAGTTTCTTGGGACAGGGTGGGGGAGAGACCCAGTACTTC. The chain joins TRBV27 to TRBJ2-5; 9 positions match TRBD1. The CDR3 spans 16 residues. The V segment lost 3 bases and the J segment 4 bases; nucleotides outside the gene matches: 9. Looked up from germline, CDR1 is MNHEY and CDR2 is SMNVEV (reference sequence).

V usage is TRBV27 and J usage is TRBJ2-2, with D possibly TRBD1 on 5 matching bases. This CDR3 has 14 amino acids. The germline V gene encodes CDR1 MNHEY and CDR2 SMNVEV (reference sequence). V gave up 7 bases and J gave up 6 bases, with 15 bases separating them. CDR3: CASKGRVSPGELFF. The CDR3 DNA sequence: TGTGCCAGCAAGGGCAGGGTTAGCCCCGGGGAGCTGTTTTTT.

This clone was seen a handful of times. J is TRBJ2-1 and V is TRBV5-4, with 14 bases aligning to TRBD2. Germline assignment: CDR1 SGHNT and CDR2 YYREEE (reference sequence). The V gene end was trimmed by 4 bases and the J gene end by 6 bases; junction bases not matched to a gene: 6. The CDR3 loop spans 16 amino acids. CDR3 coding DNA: TGTGCCAGCAGCCCCCCGACTAGCGGGGGGGTCAATGAGCAGTTCTTC. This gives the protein CASSPPTSGGVNEQFF.

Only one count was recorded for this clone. The CDR3 bases are TGTGCCAGCACCCGACAGGGGACCCGCTACGAGCAGTACTTC. Translation: CASTRQGTRYEQYF. The V gene is TRBV6-5, the J gene TRBJ2-7, with 8 nucleotides matching TRBD1. V shed 7 bases, J shed 3 bases, and the junction held 8 bases outside the gene matches. CDR1 and CDR2 (germline): MNHEY, SVGAGI. CDR3 length: 14 amino acids.

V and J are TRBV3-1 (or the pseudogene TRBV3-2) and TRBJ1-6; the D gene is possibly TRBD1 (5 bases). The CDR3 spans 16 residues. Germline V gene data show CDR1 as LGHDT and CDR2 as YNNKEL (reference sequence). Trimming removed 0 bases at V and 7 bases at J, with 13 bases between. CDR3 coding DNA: TGTGCCAGCAGCCAAGATCAGCCAGGGCGAAATTCACCCCTCCACTTT. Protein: CASSQDQPGRNSPLHF.

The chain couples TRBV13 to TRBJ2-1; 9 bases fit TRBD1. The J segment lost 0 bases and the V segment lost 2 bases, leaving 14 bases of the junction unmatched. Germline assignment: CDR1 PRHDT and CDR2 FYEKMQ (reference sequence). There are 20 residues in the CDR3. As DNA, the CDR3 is TGTGCCAGCAGCTTAATGGAGGACAGGGGCTTTTTACACTCCTACAATGAGCAGTTCTTC. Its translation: CASSLMEDRGFLHSYNEQFF.

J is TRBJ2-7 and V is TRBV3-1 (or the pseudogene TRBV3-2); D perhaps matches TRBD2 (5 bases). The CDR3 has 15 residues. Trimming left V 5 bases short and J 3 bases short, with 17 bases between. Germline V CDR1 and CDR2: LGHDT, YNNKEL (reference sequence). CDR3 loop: CASSLGVPLLYEQYF. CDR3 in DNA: TGTGCCAGCAGCTTGGGAGTTCCCCTTCTCTACGAGCAGTACTTC.

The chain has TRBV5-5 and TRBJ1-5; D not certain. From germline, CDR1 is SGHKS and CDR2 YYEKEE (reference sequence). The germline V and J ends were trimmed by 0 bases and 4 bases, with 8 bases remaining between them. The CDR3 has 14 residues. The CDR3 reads CASSLEARNQPQHF. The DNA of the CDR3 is TGTGCCAGCAGCTTGGAGGCTAGGAATCAGCCCCAGCATTTT.

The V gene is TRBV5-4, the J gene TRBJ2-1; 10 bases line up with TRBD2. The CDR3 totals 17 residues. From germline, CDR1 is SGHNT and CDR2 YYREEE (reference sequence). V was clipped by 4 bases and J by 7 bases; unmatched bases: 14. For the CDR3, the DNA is TGTGCCAGCAGCCCCGGGGGTAGCGGGGGGTTGGGGAATGAGCAGTTCTTC. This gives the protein CASSPGGSGGLGNEQFF.

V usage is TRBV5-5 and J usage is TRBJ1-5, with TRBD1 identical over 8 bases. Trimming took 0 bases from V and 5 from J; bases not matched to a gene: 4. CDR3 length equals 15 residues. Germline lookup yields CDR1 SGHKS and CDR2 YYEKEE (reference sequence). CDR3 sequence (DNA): TGTGCCAGCAGCTTGGGGACAGGGCGATATCAGCCCCAGCATTTT. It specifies CASSLGTGRYQPQHF.

In nucleotides, the CDR3 is TGTGCCAGCAGCGTAGGGAGCGGAAGCTACAATGAGCAGTTCTTC. Encoded protein: CASSVGSGSYNEQFF. This chain joins TRBV9 and TRBJ2-1, with D tentatively TRBD2 (5 bases). Germline V gives CDR1 SGDLS, CDR2 YYNGEE. The length of the CDR3 is 15 residues. The V end lost 0 bases, the J end lost 3 bases, and 10 bases lay between the germline ends.

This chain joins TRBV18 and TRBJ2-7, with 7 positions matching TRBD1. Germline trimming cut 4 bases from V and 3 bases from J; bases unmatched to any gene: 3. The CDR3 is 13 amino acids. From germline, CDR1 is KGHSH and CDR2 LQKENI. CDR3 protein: CASSQGQNYEQYF. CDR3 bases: TGTGCCAGCTCACAGGGACAGAACTACGAGCAGTACTTC.

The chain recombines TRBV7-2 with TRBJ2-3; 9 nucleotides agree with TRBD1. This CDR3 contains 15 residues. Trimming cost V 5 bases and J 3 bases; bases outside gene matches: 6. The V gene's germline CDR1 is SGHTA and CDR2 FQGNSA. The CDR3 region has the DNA TGTGCCAGCAGCCTACCGGGACAGGGAACAGATACGCAGTATTTT. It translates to CASSLPGQGTDTQYF.

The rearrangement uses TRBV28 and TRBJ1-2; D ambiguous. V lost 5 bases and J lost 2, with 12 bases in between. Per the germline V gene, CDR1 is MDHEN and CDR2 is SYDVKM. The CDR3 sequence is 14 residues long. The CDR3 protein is CASSGRPTNYGYTF. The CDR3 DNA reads TGTGCCAGCAGTGGGCGTCCAACCAACTATGGCTACACCTTC.

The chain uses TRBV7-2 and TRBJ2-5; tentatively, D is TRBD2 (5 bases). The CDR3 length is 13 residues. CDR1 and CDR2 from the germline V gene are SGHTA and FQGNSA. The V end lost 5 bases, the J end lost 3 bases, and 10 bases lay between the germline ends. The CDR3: CASSGRGEETQYF. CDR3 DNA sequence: TGTGCCAGCAGCGGTCGGGGTGAAGAGACCCAGTACTTC.

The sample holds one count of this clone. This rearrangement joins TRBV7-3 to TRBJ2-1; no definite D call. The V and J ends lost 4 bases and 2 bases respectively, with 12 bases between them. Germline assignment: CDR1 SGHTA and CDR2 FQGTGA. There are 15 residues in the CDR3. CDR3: CASSSLPSAYNEQFF. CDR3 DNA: TGTGCCAGCAGCTCCCTCCCCTCGGCCTACAATGAGCAGTTCTTC.

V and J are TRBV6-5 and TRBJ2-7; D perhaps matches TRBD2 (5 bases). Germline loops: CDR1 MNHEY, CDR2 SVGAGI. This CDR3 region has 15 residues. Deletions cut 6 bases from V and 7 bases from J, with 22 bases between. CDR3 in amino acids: CASRKRVGIDFEQYF. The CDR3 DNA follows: TGTGCCAGCAGAAAAAGGGTCGGGATAGATTTTGAGCAGTACTTC.